The 28 T cell receptor beta chains below were found in one sample sequenced in a study of blood T cell repertoires in COVID-19. The method was immunoSEQ multiplex PCR; TCRdb's version includes in-frame clones alone and lacks a portion of them. This table has some 200,000 clones, roughly nine tenths appearing once. The sample was peripheral blood. These receptors were obtained from a woman of 80 years or more in a cohort sampled during active or convalescent COVID-19.

The chain uses TRBV19 and TRBJ2-5, with 7 bases matching TRBD2. After removal of 1 base from V and 4 bases from J, the junction contained 6 bases not matched to a gene. There are 15 residues in the CDR3. Germline lookup yields CDR1 LNHDA and CDR2 SQIVND (reference sequence). The CDR3 DNA sequence: TGTGCCAGTAGTATAGGTGGGACGGGGGGAGAGACCCAGTACTTC. Translated: CASSIGGTGGETQYF.

For the CDR3, the DNA is TGTGCCAGCAGTGAATTCCCACTGGACAGGGCCATGAACACTGAAGCTTTCTTT. As protein: CASSEFPLDRAMNTEAFF. The chain employs TRBV25-1 and TRBJ1-1, with 8 positions matching TRBD1. CDR1 is MGHDK, CDR2 SYGVNS, per germline. This CDR3 contains 18 residues. Trimming cost V 1 base and J 0 bases; bases outside gene matches: 10.

The chain carries TRBV25-1 and TRBJ1-1, with unresolved D. Trimming removed 2 bases at V and 0 bases at J, with 13 bases between. The CDR3 is 16 residues long. Germline V gives CDR1 MGHDK, CDR2 SYGVNS. This CDR3 reads CASSEGGLGLNTEAFF. Here the CDR3 DNA reads TGTGCCAGCAGTGAAGGAGGGCTGGGCTTGAACACTGAAGCTTTCTTT.

As to this clone: Its ends do not fully match the called genes, so a read error is possible. This rearrangement joins TRBV3-1 (or the pseudogene TRBV3-2) to TRBJ1-1; a weak D match, TRBD1 (5 bases). Germline loops: CDR1 LGHDT, CDR2 YNNKEL (reference sequence). This CDR3 contains 15 residues. CDR3 bases: TGTGCCAGCAGCCTCATACCGGCAGGGAACATTGAAGCTTTCTTT. This sequence encodes CASSLIPAGNIEAFF.

This clone was counted a single time. This sequence joins TRBV6-1 and TRBJ1-1; no firm D call. Germline V gives CDR1 MNHNS, CDR2 SASEGT. The CDR3 consists of 14 residues. Trimming removed 1 base at V and 3 bases at J, with 9 bases between. CDR3 sequence: CASSEVLVDTEAFF. The CDR3 DNA follows: TGTGCCAGCAGTGAAGTATTAGTGGACACTGAAGCTTTCTTT.

This sequence joins TRBV11-2 and TRBJ1-6; 7 nucleotides align to TRBD1. Germline V gene sequence: CDR1 SGHAT, CDR2 FQNNGV. The CDR3 totals 15 residues. J was trimmed by 14 bases and V by 5 bases; bases with no gene match: 15. The CDR3 bases are TGTGCCAGCAGCCGTCCCGGGACAGTCGGTTTAACCCTCCACTTT. This gives the protein CASSRPGTVGLTLHF.

This clone was seen a handful of times. V gene TRBV30 combines with J gene TRBJ2-7; the D gene is possibly TRBD1 (6 bases). V was pared by 2 bases and J by 3 bases, with 14 bases between. In germline, CDR1 is GTSNPN, CDR2 SVGIG (reference sequence). The CDR3 runs to 14 residues. The CDR3 nucleotides are TGTGCCTGGAGTTTAGACAGGATCGTCTACGAGCAGTACTTC. This sequence encodes CAWSLDRIVYEQYF.

This sequence joins TRBV27 and TRBJ2-1; D is ambiguous. The CDR3 spans 14 residues. V lost 4 bases to trimming and J lost 8 bases, with 15 bases between them. Germline CDR1 reads MNHEY; CDR2 reads SMNVEV (reference sequence). The CDR3 loop reads CASSSTISWDEQFF. DNA for the CDR3: TGTGCCAGCAGTTCTACTATTAGCTGGGATGAGCAGTTCTTC.

This chain uses TRBV6-5 with TRBJ1-4; perhaps TRBD1 as D (5 bases). This CDR3 is 14 amino acids long. CDR1 is MNHEY, CDR2 SVGAGI, per germline. Between the trimmed V and J ends, which lost 10 bases and 8 bases, there was a span of 20 bases. The CDR3: CATNPGRVGEKLFF. Written as DNA, the CDR3 is TGTGCCACCAACCCTGGCAGGGTGGGGGAAAAACTGTTTTTT.

The CDR3, as DNA: TGTGCCAGAAGCTACCGGGACAGGGACCACGAGCAGTACGTC. This encodes CARSYRDRDHEQYV. V gene TRBV5-3 combines with J gene TRBJ2-7, with 9 bases identical to TRBD1. TRBV5-3 is noted as an ORF with a role that remains uncertain. The CDR3 covers 14 residues. V lost 3 bases, J lost 5 bases, and 6 bases stayed unmatched.

The chain employs TRBV10-3 and TRBJ1-1; D possibly corresponds to TRBD1 (6 bases). CDR3 length equals 11 residues. V was shortened by 4 bases and J by 8 bases, with 8 bases between the two germline ends. Germline V lookup: CDR1 ENHRY, CDR2 SYGVKD. CDR3 bases: TGTGCCATCAGTGTTGGGACAGAAGCTTTCTTT. It specifies CAISVGTEAFF.

This clone came up a few times. The chain is built from TRBV6-1 and TRBJ1-2; 8 positions agree with TRBD1. J gave up 8 bases and V 1 base, and 6 bases lay outside the gene matches. The CDR3 length is 14 residues. Germline-derived CDR1 and CDR2 are MNHNS and SASEGT. This CDR3 is CASSEVDRGLGYTF. The CDR3 bases are TGTGCCAGCAGTGAAGTCGACAGGGGTTTAGGCTACACCTTC.

V and J are TRBV30 and TRBJ1-1, with 8 bases matching TRBD1. Trimming at V came to 3 bases and at J to 1 base, leaving 4 bases not matched to a gene. Germline V CDR1 and CDR2: GTSNPN, SVGIG (reference sequence). The CDR3 consists of 14 residues. CDR3 sequence (DNA): TGTGCCTGGAGCGGACAGGGTCCGAACACTGAAGCTTTCTTT. As protein: CAWSGQGPNTEAFF.

V usage is TRBV25-1 and J usage is TRBJ2-7, with a tentative D call TRBD2 (5 bases). Germline V lookup: CDR1 MGHDK, CDR2 SYGVNS. The CDR3 spans 10 residues. With 10 bases removed from V and 3 bases from J, the gap between germline ends came to 7 bases. The CDR3 sequence: CATRGYEQYV. In DNA form, the CDR3 reads TGTGCCACCCGGGGCTACGAGCAGTACGTC.

The chain uses TRBV9 and TRBJ1-6; D call uncertain. The CDR3 extends over 13 amino acids. V lost 4 bases, J lost 6 bases, and 8 bases lay in between. The germline CDR1 and CDR2 sequences are SGDLS and YYNGEE. The CDR3 coding sequence is TGTGCCAGCAGCTTTGCGGGTAATTCACCCCTCCACTTT. Amino acid sequence: CASSFAGNSPLHF.

This clone was recorded a few times. This chain connects TRBV11-2 to TRBJ2-3; D uncertain. Per the germline V gene, CDR1 is SGHAT and CDR2 is FQNNGV. V was cut by 2 bases and J by 1 base, with 7 bases left in between. The CDR3 sequence is 14 residues long. CDR3 DNA sequence: TGTGCCAGCAGCTTAATTTCTGGCACAGATACGCAGTATTTT. Translated, it gives CASSLISGTDTQYF.

The chain has TRBV19 and TRBJ2-3, with 7 bases aligning to TRBD1. Germline trimming cut 0 bases from V and 4 bases from J; bases unmatched to any gene: 10. The CDR3 runs 17 residues. The germline V gene encodes CDR1 LNHDA and CDR2 SQIVND (reference sequence). This CDR3 reads CASSIDRAGTAADTQYF. In DNA, the CDR3 is TGTGCCAGTAGTATAGATCGGGCCGGGACAGCCGCAGATACGCAGTATTTT.

V and J are TRBV5-1 and TRBJ1-1, with 10 bases fitting TRBD1. This CDR3 contains 15 residues. Germline V gene sequence: CDR1 SGHRS, CDR2 YFSETQ. Unmatched junction bases numbered 6, after V lost 4 bases and J lost 3 bases. CDR3 sequence (DNA): TGCGCCAGCAGCGGGGGACAGGGGATTGACACTGAAGCTTTCTTT. Translating gives CASSGGQGIDTEAFF.

This chain uses TRBV28 with TRBJ1-4; D remains ambiguous. The CDR3 is 13 amino acids. Trimming removed 6 bases from V and 4 bases from J, with 9 bases in between. Germline loops: CDR1 MDHEN, CDR2 SYDVKM. DNA of the CDR3: TGTGCCAGCAGCAGAGGGATTAATGAAAAACTGTTTTTT. As protein: CASSRGINEKLFF.

The chain carries TRBV10-1 and TRBJ2-7; maybe TRBD1 (6 bases). The V end lost 10 bases, the J end lost 0 bases, and 10 bases lay between the germline ends. The CDR3 consists of 12 residues. Germline values: CDR1 WNHNN, CDR2 SYGVQD (reference sequence). CDR3 coding DNA: TGCGCCAACTACAGGGCCTCCTACGAGCAGTACGTC. Its protein product is CANYRASYEQYV.

This clone was seen a single time. The V call is TRBV11-3, the J call TRBJ1-4; D unresolved. Trimming cost V 1 base and J 8 bases, with 5 bases left between them. Per germline, CDR1 SGHNT and CDR2 YENEEA. The CDR3 runs 12 residues. CDR3 sequence: CASSLGGEKLFF. In DNA, the CDR3 is TGTGCCAGCAGCTTAGGAGGGGAAAAACTGTTTTTT.

This sequence joins TRBV6-6 and TRBJ1-5; 8 bases align to TRBD1. The germline V gene has CDR1 MNHNY and CDR2 SVGAGI (reference sequence). V lost 4 bases to trimming and J lost 7 bases; unmatched junction nucleotides: 6. The CDR3 loop spans 14 amino acids. The CDR3 loop is CASSFQGARQPQHF. In nucleotides, the CDR3 is TGTGCCAGCAGTTTCCAGGGGGCAAGGCAGCCCCAGCATTTT.

The J gene is TRBJ2-1, the V gene TRBV18, with 10 bases identical to TRBD2. This CDR3 comprises 15 residues. Unmatched junction bases numbered 2, after V lost 3 bases and J lost 3 bases. Germline CDR1 reads KGHSH; CDR2 reads LQKENI. CDR3 sequence reads: CASSPLAGDYNEQFF. CDR3 sequence (DNA): TGTGCCAGCTCACCTCTAGCGGGAGACTACAATGAGCAGTTCTTC.

The chain carries TRBV19 and TRBJ1-1; 7 nucleotides line up with TRBD1. This CDR3 region has 15 residues. CDR1 and CDR2 from the germline V gene are LNHDA and SQIVND (reference sequence). Losses at the gene ends were 7 bases for V and 0 bases for J; bases not matched to a gene: 8. The CDR3 reads CASMLQGIMNTEAFF. DNA of the CDR3: TGTGCCAGTATGTTACAGGGGATCATGAACACTGAAGCTTTCTTT.

The chain employs TRBV5-1 and TRBJ2-2, with D perhaps matching TRBD1 (6 bases). Trimming took 4 bases from V and 3 from J, leaving 13 bases between them. This CDR3 region has 15 residues. Germline lookup yields CDR1 SGHRS and CDR2 YFSETQ. The CDR3 is CASSPQPGDTGELFF. The CDR3 DNA follows: TGCGCCAGCAGCCCCCAACCAGGGGACACCGGGGAGCTGTTTTTT.

The chain has TRBV3-1 (or the pseudogene TRBV3-2) and TRBJ1-2; D ambiguous. Per the germline V gene, CDR1 is LGHDT and CDR2 is YNNKEL (reference sequence). V lost 1 base to trimming and J lost 8 bases, with 8 bases between them. CDR3 size: 12 residues. The DNA of the CDR3 is TGTGCCAGCAGCCAAGGAATGGCCGGCTACACCTTC. Amino acid sequence: CASSQGMAGYTF.

The V gene is TRBV9, the J gene TRBJ2-3; TRBD1 matches 9 bases. With V trimmed by 6 bases and J by 5 bases, 7 bases remained unmatched. The germline CDR1 and CDR2 sequences are SGDLS and YYNGEE. CDR3 length equals 14 residues. Written as DNA, the CDR3 is TGTGCCAGCAACCCGACAGGGGGATTAGATACGCAGTATTTT. It yields the protein CASNPTGGLDTQYF. The entire variable domain, with the rest obtained from reference TRBV9 and TRBJ2-3, is as follows: DSGVTQTPKHLITATGQRVTLRCSPRSGDLSVYWYQQSLDQGLQFLIQYYNGEERAKGNILERFSAQQFPDLHSELNLSSLELGDSALYFCASNPTGGLDTQYFGPGTRLTVL.

The chain has TRBV12-3 or TRBV12-4 and TRBJ2-5, with a possible D match to TRBD2 (6 bases). The CDR3 has 13 residues. V was pared by 3 bases and J by 4 bases, with 9 bases between. CDR3 DNA sequence: TGTGCCAGCAGTTTGCGGGATCGAGAGACCCAGTACTTC. Translating gives CASSLRDRETQYF.